This T cell receptor (beta chain) was identified during a study of blood T cell repertoires in COVID-19. At the level of the study: Samples of COVID-19 (acute and convalescent) were obtained from the United States, Italy and Spain. T cells, B-cell-depleted T cells, or PBMCs provided the cDNA or gDNA that served as material.

TCRdb keeps only in-frame clones here, not all; method: immunoSEQ multiplex PCR. Among about 150,000 clones listed, roughly 77% were seen once. V gave up 0 bases and J gave up 6 bases, with 17 bases separating them. The CDR3 consists of 16 residues. The V gene's germline CDR1 is SGHRS and CDR2 YFSETQ. The gene calls are TRBV5-1 and TRBJ2-3, with TRBD2 as a possible D gene (6 bases). The specimen was peripheral blood. This TCR derives from a woman aged 70-85 years with COVID-19, enrolled during active disease. DNA of the CDR3: TGCGCCAGCAGCTTGGGGTCCGGGGGACCCCCCGATACGCAGTATTTT. Translated: CASSLGSGGPPDTQYF.